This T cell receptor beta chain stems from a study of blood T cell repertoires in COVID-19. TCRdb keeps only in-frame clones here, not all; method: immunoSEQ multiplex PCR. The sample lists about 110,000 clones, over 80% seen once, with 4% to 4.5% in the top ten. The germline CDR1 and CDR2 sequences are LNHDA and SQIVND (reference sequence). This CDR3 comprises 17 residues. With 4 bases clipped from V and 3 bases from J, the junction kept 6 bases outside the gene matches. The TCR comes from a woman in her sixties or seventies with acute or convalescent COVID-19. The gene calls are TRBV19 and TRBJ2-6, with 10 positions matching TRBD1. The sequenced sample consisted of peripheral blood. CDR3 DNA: TGTGCCAGTAGTAGGGGACAGGGGTGGTTTGGGGCCAACGTCCTGACTTTC. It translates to CASSRGQGWFGANVLTF.